This section outlines one TCR beta chain sequence together with its context. The antigen is not known. The sample comes from a study of T cells in Graves' hyperthyroidism and ophthalmopathy. The study's findings and limits: Model output signaled ophthalmopathy a median roughly 6.5 months ahead of onset.

Using RNA transcripts as the source, TCR beta CDR3 regions were amplified. First-round RT-PCR of the TCR CDR3 relied on the HTBI primer set. TCRdb analysed the multiplex PCR reads with MiXCR anew, one entry per CDR3 protein. The sample carries 300,000 to 450,000 distinct CDR3 sequences, about a sixth recorded once. V lost 3 bases, J lost 5 bases, and 19 bases lay in between. Germline V lookup: CDR1 SQVTM, CDR2 ANQGSEA. CDR3 length equals 15 residues. Newly diagnosed hyperthyroidism, duration under 2 months, in patients aged 18 to 65. Orbital computed tomography and thyroid ultrasound, together with serum TRAb and thyroxine and clinical symptoms, were used for diagnoses. The PBMCs were taken from about 9.7 ml of fresh peripheral blood.

The sample consisted of blood. The chain uses TRBV29-1 and TRBJ2-5; tentative D call: TRBD2 (6 bases). The source is a woman aged 30 to 39 with Graves' hyperthyroidism that later progressed to Graves' ophthalmopathy. CDR3 DNA sequence: TGCAGCGTTGATCCTTCGAGGGACTTGGAGGAGACCCAGTACTTC. This gives the protein CSVDPSRDLEETQYF.